This T cell receptor (beta chain) appears in the sequencing data of a study of cytotoxic CD8 clonotypes in ibrutinib-treated CLL. Only in-frame clones appear in the TCRdb table, and some are missing; sequencing was by immunoSEQ multiplex PCR. The data hold over 100,000 clones, with 70% to 90% observed a single time. This clone was observed a few times. Material: PBMCs, obtained after 24 months of ibrutinib treatment. The receptor was derived from a human donor with chronic lymphocytic leukemia.

Here the CDR3 DNA reads TGTGCCAGTGGGAGGACAGCGGCCAGGAACACCGGGGAGCTGTTTTTT. Translating it yields CASGRTAARNTGELFF. The rearrangement joins TRBV19 to TRBJ2-2, with D perhaps assigned TRBD1 or TRBD2 (6 bases each). The germline gives CDR1 LNHDA, CDR2 SQIVND (reference sequence). The CDR3 is 16 residues long. V gave up 8 bases and J gave up 1 base, with 17 bases separating them.